This entry features one T cell receptor beta chain sequence. This clonotype showed up many times. Which antigen it targets is not known. No much larger clone is present one base from it, and per-base qualities are unavailable. The data were taken from a study of spatial heterogeneity in lung cancer (dated by TCRdb to the late 2010s). Regarding the study in general: More beta-chain than alpha-chain transcripts were consistently detected, likely reflecting higher beta-chain transcript abundance. In the raw uncorrected reads, each unique combination of TCR and UMI appeared more than ten times on average. The study quantitatively compared TCR alpha and beta repertoires across multiple tumor regions, matched nontumor lung and blood in non-small cell lung cancer. Nonsynonymous mutation counts, determined by whole-exome sequencing of tumor tissue, were related to features of the TCR repertoire. Both alpha and beta chains were TCR-sequenced in hundreds of tumor regions, under 80 matched nontumor lung samples and around 54 PBMC samples obtained at surgery. Study-wide findings and limitations: Ubiquitous expanded tumor TCRs were detected in blood more often at tumor resection than at routine follow-up. Confirming at a functional level the hypothesis that regional TCRs recognize regional mutations was considered to require additional single-cell paired TCR alpha and beta sequencing.

The junction shows trimming of 1 base on V and 1 base on J, plus 10 bases between the germline ends. Looking up the germline V gene (reference sequence) yields CDR1 SEHNR and CDR2 FQNEAQ. Including cysteine and phenylalanine, the CDR3 has 15 amino acids. Only the CDR3 portion is preserved as DNA: 45 bases, with reading frame beginning at the first base. The sample's time point, from its label and the paper: sample taken at primary tumor resection. Without any cell sorting, TCR sequencing was performed on whole RNA extracted either from tumor and nontumor lung tissue or from cryopreserved PBMC samples. The donors were 65 to 85 patients from the lung TRACERx cohort who had early-stage, untreated non-small cell lung cancer. Only patients with enough RNA available from two or more tumor regions were chosen for TCR sequencing. Library prep was done by 5' RACE. Sequenced using a NextSeq 500. The TCR library protocol attached a unique molecular identifier to each TCR cDNA molecule to allow correction of PCR and sequencing errors. The source study handled its data this way. TCR identification, UMI-based error correction and CDR3 extraction were performed with Decombinator tools. Expanded TCRs were defined as those above a frequency of 2 per 1,000, corresponding to the top 1% of the tumor frequency distribution. Each repertoire was subsampled 100 times to 5,000 TCRs, after which Renyi diversity was computed with the R vegan package. CDR3 similarity networks were constructed using string-kernel similarity of amino acid triplets, with links drawn between CDR3s whose pairwise similarity was above 0.82. The public reads were run again by TCRdb, first through fastp at Q25 and then through MiXCR, and only productive beta chains were kept. Each entry is one CDR3 protein sequence, shown with its most common DNA and genes. The V and J calls follow TCRdb's processing rather than the paper's. This sample has tens of thousands of distinct CDR3 sequences in its table, and roughly 4.5% of those were observed once. Of the sample, 30% to 35% falls within the top ten clones.

This material consisted of PBMCs, taken at surgery. The sequence was obtained from a male donor with early-stage non-small cell lung cancer. The chain uses TRBV7-9 and TRBJ1-2; TRBD1 could be the D gene, as 5 bases match. The DNA reads as follows: TGTGCCAGCAGCTTAGGGGACGGATTTAACTATGGCTACACCTTC. It specifies CASSLGDGFNYGYTF.